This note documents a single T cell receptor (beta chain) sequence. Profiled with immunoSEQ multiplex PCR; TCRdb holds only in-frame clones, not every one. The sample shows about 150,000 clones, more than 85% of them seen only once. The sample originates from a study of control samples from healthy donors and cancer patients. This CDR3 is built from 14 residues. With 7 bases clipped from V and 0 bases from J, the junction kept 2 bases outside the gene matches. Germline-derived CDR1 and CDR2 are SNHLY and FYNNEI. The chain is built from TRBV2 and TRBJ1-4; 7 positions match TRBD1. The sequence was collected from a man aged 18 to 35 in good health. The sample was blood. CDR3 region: CASNQGATNEKLFF. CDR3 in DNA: TGTGCCAGCAATCAGGGGGCAACTAATGAAAAACTGTTTTTT.